What follows is one T cell receptor beta chain and its context. Antigen unknown. A read error may produce the germline difference seen at one junction end. The CDR3 is made up of 15 amino acids. In germline, CDR1 is SGHDT, CDR2 YYEEEE. TCRdb redid the calling of the reads with MiXCR, one entry per CDR3 protein. The table includes approximately 400,000 distinct CDR3 sequences, about 33% detected once. The data stem from a study of T cell repertoires in cytomegalovirus infection. The wider study: It can be stated that public TCR beta signatures indicated CMV infection as well as a matching HLA type.

Overall study results and limits: Cumulative public TCR beta family frequency identified CMV carriers with the relevant HLA. What dominated the ex vivo response were HLA-C-restricted CMV-specific TCR beta clonotypes.

The sequence was obtained from a human donor in good health (CMV status not recorded). Some clones in this sample may be carry-over from other donors' samples. The specimen sequenced was PBMCs. The chain is built from TRBV5-6 and TRBJ1-2; tentatively, D is TRBD1 (6 bases). CDR3 loop: CASSTHRADAYVYTF. CDR3 DNA: TGTGCCAGCAGCACACACAGGGCCGACGCCTATGTCTACACCTTC. The full variable domain, with the rest looked up from reference TRBV5-6 and TRBJ1-2, is DAGVTQSPTHLIKTRGQQVTLRCSPKSGHDTVSWYQQALGQGPQFIFQYYEEEERQRGNFPDRFSGHQFPNYSSELNVNALLLGDSALYLCASSTHRADAYVYTFGSGTRLTVV.